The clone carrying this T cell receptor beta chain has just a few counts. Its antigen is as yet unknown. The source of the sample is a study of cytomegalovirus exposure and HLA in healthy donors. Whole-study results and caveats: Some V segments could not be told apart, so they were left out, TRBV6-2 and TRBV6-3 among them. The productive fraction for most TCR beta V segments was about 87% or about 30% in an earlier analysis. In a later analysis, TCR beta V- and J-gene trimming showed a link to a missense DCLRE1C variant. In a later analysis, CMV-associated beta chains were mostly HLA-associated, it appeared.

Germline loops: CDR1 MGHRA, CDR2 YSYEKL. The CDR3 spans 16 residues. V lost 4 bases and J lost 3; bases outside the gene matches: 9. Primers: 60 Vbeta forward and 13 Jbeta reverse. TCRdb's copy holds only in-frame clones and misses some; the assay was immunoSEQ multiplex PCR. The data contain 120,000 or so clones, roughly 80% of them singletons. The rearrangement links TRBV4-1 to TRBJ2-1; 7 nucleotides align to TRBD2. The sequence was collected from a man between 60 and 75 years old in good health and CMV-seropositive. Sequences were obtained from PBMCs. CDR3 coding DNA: TGCGCCAGCAGCCTCGGTGGAGCGGGGTTCTACAATGAGCAGTTCTTC. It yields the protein CASSLGGAGFYNEQFF.